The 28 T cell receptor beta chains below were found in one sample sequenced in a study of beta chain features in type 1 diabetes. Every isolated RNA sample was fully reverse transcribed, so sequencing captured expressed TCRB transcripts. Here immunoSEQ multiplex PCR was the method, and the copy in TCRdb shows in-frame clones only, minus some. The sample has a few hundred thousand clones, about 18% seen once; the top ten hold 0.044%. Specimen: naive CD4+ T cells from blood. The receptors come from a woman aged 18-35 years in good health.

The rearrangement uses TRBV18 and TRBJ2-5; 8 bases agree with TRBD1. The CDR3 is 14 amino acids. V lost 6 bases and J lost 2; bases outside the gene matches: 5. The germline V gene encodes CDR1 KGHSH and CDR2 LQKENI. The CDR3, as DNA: TGTGCCAGCTCGCGACAGGGGACACAAGAGACCCAGTACTTC. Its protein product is CASSRQGTQETQYF.

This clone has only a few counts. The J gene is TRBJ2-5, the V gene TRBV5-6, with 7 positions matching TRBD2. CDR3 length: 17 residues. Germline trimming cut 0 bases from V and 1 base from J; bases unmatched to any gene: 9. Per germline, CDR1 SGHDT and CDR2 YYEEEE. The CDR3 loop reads CASSLEVASGLQETQYF. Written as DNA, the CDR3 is TGTGCCAGCAGCTTGGAGGTGGCTAGCGGACTCCAAGAGACCCAGTACTTC.

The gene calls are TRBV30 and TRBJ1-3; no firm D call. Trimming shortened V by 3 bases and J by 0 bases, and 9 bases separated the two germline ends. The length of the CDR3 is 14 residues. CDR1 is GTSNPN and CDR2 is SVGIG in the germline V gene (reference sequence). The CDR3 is CAWRAGHSGNTIYF. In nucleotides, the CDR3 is TGTGCCTGGAGAGCAGGCCACTCTGGAAACACCATATATTTT.

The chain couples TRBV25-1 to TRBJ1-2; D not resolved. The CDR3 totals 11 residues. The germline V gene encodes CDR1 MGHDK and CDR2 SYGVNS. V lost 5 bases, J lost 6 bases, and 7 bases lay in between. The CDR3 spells CASSSFDGYTF. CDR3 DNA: TGTGCCAGCAGTTCATTTGATGGCTACACCTTC.

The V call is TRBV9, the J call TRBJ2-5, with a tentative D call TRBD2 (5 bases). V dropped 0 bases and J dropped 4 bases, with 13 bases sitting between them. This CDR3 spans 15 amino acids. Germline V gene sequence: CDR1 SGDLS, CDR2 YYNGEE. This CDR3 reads CASSVGSRGPETQYF. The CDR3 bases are TGTGCCAGCAGCGTAGGATCCAGAGGGCCAGAGACCCAGTACTTC.

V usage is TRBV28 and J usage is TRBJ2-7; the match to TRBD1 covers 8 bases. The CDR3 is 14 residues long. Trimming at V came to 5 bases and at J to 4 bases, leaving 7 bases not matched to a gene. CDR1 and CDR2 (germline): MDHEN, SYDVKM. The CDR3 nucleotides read TGTGCCAGCAGTCCCGGGACAGGAGCGTACGAGCAGTACTTC. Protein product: CASSPGTGAYEQYF.

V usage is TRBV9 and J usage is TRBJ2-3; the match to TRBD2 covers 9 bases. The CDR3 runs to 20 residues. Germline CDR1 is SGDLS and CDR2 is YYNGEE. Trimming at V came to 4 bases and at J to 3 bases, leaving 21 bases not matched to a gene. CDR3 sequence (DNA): TGTGCCAGCAGCCCCGAGCCGGGGTTTAGCGGGAGATTAAGAACAGATACGCAGTATTTT. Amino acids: CASSPEPGFSGRLRTDTQYF. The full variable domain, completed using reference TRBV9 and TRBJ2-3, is DSGVTQTPKHLITATGQRVTLRCSPRSGDLSVYWYQQSLDQGLQFLIQYYNGEERAKGNILERFSAQQFPDLHSELNLSSLELGDSALYFCASSPEPGFSGRLRTDTQYFGPGTRLTVL.

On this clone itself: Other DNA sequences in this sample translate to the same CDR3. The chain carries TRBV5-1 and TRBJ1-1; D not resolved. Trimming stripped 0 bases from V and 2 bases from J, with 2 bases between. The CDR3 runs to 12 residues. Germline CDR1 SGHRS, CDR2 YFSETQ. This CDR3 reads CASSLANTEAFF. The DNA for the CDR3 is TGCGCCAGCAGCTTGGCAAACACTGAAGCTTTCTTT.

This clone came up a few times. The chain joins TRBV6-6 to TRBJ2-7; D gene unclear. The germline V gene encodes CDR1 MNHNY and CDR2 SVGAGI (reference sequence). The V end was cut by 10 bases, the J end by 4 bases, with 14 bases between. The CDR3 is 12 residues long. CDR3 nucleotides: TGTGCCACCAGAGCCCGCGATTACGAGCAGTACTTC. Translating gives CATRARDYEQYF.

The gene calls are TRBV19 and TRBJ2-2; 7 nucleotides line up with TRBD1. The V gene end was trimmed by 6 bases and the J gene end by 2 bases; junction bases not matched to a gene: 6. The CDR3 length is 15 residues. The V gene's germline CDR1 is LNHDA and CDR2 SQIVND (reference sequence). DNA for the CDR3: TGTGCCAGTAGCCAACCAGGGGGAAACACCGGGGAGCTGTTTTTT. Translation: CASSQPGGNTGELFF.

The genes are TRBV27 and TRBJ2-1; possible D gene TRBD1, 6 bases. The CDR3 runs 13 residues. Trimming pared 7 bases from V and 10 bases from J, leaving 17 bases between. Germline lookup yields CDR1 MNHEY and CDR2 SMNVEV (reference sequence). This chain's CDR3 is CASKGPGAGEQFF. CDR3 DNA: TGTGCCAGCAAGGGTCCAGGGGCCGGGGAGCAGTTCTTC.

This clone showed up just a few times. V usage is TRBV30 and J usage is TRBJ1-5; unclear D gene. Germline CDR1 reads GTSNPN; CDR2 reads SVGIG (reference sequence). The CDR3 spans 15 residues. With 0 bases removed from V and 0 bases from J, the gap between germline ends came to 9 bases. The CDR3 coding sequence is TGTGCCTGGAGTGTAGGTCAGGTTAGCAATCAGCCCCAGCATTTT. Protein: CAWSVGQVSNQPQHF. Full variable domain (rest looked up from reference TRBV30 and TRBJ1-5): SQTIHQWPATLVQPVGSPLSLECTVEGTSNPNLYWYRQAAGRGLQLLFYSVGIGQISSEVPQNLSASRPQDRQFILSSKKLLLSDSGFYLCAWSVGQVSNQPQHFGDGTRLSIL.

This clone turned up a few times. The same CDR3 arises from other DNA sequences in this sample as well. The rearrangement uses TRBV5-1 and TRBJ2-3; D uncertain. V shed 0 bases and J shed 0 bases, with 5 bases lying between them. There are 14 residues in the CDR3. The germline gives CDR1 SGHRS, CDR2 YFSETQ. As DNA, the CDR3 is TGCGCCAGCAGCTTGGCGTCTAGCACAGATACGCAGTATTTT. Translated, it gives CASSLASSTDTQYF.

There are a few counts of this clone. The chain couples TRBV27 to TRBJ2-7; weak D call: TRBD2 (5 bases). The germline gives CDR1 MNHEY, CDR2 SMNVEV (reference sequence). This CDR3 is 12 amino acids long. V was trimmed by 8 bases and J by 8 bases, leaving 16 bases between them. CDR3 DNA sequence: TGTGCCAGCGGCACAACTAGTTTACAGCAGTACTTC. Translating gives CASGTTSLQQYF.

Here the CDR3 reads CAWSVSRTSGIPQETQYF. CDR3 sequence (DNA): TGTGCCTGGAGTGTCTCTCGGACTAGCGGAATACCCCAAGAGACCCAGTACTTC. The rearrangement joins TRBV30 to TRBJ2-5; 10 positions match TRBD2. From germline, CDR1 is GTSNPN and CDR2 SVGIG (reference sequence). Unmatched junction bases numbered 11, after V lost 0 bases and J lost 1 base. The CDR3 length is 18 residues.

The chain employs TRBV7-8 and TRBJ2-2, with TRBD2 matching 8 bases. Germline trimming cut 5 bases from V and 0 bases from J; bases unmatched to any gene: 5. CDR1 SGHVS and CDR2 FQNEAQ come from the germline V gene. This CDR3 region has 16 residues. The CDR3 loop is CASSQLAGTNTGELFF. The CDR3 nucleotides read TGTGCCAGCAGCCAATTAGCGGGAACGAACACCGGGGAGCTGTTTTTT.

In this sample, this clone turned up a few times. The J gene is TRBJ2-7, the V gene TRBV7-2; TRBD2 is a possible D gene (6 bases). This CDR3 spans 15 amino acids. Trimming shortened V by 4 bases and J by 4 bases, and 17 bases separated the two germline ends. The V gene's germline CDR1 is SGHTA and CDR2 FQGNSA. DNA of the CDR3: TGTGCCAGCAGCTCGTCGGGACTCTCTGTGTACGAGCAGTACTTC. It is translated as CASSSSGLSVYEQYF.

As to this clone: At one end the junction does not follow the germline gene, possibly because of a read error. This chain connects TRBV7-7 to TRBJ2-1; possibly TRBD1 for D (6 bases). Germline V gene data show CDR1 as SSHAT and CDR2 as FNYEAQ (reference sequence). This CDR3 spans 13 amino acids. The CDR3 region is CASSPGQNNEQFF. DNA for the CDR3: TGTGCTAGCAGCCCGGGACAAAACAATGAGCAGTTCTTC.

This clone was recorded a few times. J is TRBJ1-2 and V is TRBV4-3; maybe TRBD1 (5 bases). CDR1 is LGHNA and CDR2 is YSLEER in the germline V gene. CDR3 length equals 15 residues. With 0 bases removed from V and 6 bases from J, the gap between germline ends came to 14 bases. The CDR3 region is CASSQDRAGGNGYTF. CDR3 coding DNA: TGCGCCAGCAGCCAAGACAGGGCTGGTGGAAATGGCTACACCTTC.

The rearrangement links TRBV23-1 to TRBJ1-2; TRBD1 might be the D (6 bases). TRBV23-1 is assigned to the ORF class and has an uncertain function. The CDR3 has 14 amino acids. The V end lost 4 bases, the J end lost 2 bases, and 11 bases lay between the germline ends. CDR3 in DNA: TGCGCCAGCAGTCGGTTCGGACAGAACTATGGCTACACCTTC. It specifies CASSRFGQNYGYTF.

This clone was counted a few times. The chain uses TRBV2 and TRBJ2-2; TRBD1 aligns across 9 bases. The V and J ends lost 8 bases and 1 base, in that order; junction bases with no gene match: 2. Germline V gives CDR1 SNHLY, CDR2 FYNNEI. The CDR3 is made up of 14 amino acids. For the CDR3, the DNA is TGTGCCAGCGGGGGACAGGGGAACACCGGGGAGCTGTTTTTT. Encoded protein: CASGGQGNTGELFF.

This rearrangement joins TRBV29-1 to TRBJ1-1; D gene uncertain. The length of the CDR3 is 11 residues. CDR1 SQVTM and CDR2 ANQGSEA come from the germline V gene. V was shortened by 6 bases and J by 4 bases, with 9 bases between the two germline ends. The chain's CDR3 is CSVVKFTEAFF. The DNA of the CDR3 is TGCAGCGTCGTAAAATTCACTGAAGCTTTCTTT.

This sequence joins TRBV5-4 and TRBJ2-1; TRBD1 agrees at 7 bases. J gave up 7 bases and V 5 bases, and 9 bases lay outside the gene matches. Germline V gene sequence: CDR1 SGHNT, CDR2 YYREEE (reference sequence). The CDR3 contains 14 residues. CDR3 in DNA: TGTGCCAGCAGTCTAGGGGGCGCCGGGAATGAGCAGTTCTTC. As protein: CASSLGGAGNEQFF.

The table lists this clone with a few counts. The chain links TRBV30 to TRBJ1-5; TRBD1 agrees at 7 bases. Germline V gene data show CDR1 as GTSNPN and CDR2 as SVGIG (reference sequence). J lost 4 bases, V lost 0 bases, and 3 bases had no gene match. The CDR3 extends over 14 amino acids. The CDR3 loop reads CAWSVQTGNQPQHF. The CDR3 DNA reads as TGTGCCTGGAGTGTACAGACAGGGAATCAGCCCCAGCATTTT.

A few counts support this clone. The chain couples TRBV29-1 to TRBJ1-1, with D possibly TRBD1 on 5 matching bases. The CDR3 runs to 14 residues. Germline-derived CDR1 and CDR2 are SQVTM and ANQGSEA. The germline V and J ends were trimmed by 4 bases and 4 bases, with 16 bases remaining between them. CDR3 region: CSVGLHGGGTEAFF. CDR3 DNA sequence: TGCAGCGTTGGGCTCCACGGGGGAGGCACTGAAGCTTTCTTT.

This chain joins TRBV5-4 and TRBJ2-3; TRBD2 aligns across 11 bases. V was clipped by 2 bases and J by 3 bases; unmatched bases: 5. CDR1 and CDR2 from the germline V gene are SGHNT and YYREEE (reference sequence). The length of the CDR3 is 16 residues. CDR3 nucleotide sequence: TGTGCCAGCAGCTTCACTAGCGGGAGAGGTACAGATACGCAGTATTTT. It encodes CASSFTSGRGTDTQYF.

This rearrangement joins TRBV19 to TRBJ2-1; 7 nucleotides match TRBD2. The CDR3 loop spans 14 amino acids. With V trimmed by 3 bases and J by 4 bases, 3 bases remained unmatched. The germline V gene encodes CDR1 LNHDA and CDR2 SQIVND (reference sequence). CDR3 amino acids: CASSISSGYNEQFF. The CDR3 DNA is TGTGCCAGTAGTATCTCTAGCGGATACAATGAGCAGTTCTTC. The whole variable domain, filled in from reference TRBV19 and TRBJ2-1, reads DGGITQSPKYLFRKEGQNVTLSCEQNLNHDAMYWYRQDPGQGLRLIYYSQIVNDFQKGDIAEGYSVSREKKESFPLTVTSAQKNPTAFYLCASSISSGYNEQFFGPGTRLTVL.

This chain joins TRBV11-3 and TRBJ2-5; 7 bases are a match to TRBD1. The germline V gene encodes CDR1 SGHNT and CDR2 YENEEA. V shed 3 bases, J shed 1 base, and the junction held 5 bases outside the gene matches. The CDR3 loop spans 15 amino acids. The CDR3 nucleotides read TGTGCCAGCAGCTTTTGGGACAGCTCCCAAGAGACCCAGTACTTC. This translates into CASSFWDSSQETQYF. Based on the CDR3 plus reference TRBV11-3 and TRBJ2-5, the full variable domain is EAGVVQSPRYKIIEKKQPVAFWCNPISGHNTLYWYLQNLGQGPELLIRYENEEAVDDSQLPKDRFSAERLKGVDSTLKIQPAELGDSAVYLCASSFWDSSQETQYFGPGTRLLVL.